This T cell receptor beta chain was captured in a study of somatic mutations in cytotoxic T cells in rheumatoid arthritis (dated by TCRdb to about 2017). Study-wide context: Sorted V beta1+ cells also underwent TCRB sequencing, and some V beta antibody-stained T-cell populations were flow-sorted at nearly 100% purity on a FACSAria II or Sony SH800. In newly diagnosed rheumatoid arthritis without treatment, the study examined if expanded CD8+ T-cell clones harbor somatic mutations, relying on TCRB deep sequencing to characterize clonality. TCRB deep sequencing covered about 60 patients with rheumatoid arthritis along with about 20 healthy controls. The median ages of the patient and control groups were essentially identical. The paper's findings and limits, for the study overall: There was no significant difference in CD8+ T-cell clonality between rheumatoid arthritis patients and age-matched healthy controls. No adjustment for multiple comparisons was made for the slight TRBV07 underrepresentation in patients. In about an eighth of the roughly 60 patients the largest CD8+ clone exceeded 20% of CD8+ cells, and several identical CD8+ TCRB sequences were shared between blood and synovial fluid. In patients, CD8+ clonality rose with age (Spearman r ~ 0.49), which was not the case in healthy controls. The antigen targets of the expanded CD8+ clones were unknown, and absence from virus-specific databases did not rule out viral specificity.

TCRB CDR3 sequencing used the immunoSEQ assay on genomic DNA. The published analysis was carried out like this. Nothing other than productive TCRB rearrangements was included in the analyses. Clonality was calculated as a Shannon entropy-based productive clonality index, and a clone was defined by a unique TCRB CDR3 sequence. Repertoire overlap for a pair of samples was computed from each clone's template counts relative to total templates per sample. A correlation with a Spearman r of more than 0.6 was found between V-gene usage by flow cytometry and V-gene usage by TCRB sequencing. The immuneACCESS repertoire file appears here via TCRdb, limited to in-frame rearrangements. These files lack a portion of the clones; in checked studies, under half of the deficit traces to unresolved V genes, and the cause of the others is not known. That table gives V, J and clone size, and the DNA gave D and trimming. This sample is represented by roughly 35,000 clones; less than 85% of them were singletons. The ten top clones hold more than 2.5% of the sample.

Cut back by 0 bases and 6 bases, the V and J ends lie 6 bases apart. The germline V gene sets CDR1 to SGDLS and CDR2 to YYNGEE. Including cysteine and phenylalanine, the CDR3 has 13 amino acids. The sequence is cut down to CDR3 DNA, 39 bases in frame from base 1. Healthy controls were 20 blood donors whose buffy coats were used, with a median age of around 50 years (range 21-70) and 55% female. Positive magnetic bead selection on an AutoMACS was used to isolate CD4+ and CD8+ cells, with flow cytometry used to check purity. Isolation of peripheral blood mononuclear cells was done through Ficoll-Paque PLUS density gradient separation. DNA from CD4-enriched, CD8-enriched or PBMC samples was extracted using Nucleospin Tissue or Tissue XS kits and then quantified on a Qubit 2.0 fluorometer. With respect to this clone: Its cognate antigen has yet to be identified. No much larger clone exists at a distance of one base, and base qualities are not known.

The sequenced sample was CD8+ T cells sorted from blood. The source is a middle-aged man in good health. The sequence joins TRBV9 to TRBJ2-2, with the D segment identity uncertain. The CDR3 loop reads CASSVGGSGELFF. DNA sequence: TGTGCCAGCAGCGTAGGGGGTTCCGGGGAGCTGTTTTTT.